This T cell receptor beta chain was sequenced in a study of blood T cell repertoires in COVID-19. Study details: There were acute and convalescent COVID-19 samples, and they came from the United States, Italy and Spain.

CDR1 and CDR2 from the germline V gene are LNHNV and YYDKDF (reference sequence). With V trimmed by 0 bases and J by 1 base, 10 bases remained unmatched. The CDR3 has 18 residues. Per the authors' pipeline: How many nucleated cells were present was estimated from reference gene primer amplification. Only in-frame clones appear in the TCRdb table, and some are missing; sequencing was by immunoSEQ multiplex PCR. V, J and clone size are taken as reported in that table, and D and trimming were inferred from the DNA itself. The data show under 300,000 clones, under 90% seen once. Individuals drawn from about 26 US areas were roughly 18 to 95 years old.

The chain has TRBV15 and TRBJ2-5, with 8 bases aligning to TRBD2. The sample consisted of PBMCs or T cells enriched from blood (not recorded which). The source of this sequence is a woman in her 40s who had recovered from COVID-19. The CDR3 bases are TGTGCCACCAGCAGAGAATCTCCGGGACTAGGATCCCAAGAGACCCAGTACTTC. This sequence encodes CATSRESPGLGSQETQYF.